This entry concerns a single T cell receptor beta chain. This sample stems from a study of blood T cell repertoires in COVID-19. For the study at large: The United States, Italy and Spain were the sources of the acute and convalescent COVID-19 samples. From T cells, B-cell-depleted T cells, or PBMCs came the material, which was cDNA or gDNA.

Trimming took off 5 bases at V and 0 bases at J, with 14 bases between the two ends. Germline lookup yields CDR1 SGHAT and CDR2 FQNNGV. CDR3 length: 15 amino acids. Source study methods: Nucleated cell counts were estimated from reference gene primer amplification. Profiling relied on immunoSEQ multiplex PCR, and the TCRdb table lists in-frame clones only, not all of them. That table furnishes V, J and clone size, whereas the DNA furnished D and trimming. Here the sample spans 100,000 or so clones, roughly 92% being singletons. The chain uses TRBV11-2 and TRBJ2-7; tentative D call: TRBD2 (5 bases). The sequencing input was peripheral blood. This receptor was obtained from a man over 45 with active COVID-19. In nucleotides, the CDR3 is TGTGCCAGCAGCCCCTTAGCGCTCAGCTCCTACGAGCAGTACTTC. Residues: CASSPLALSSYEQYF.